This T cell receptor beta chain was sequenced for a study of cytomegalovirus exposure and HLA in healthy donors. Turning to this clone: Its antigen is unidentified.

The PCR used 60 Vbeta and 13 Jbeta primers. In the authors' workflow: Unique TCR beta chains totaled some 81 million in a later count, with around 11 million of them shared. Repertoires were generated with immunoSEQ multiplex PCR, while TCRdb's copy carries only in-frame clones and drops some. D and trimming come from the DNA, and the V and J calls and clone size come from that table. This listing includes 150,000 to 200,000 clones. General study points: Most sequenced TCRs were rare (though some public TCRs occurred in many donors). At a 0.05 false discovery rate, a later analysis found over 15,000 TCR beta sequences to be associated with HLA alleles.

Sequenced sample: PBMCs. This TCR came from a man aged 30 to 45 in good health and CMV-seronegative.

CDR3 in DNA: TGTGCCAGCAGCGTAGATCAGGACAGGGACGGCTACACCTTC. Translation gives CASSVDQDRDGYTF. This chain links TRBV9 with TRBJ1-2, with 8 bases lining up with TRBD1. The V gene end was trimmed by 0 bases and the J gene end by 8 bases; junction bases not matched to a gene: 6. The V gene's germline CDR1 is SGDLS and CDR2 YYNGEE. This CDR3 comprises 14 residues.